Included here is one T cell receptor beta chain sequence, with context. It has no known antigen specificity. Base qualities are not provided; no much larger clone lies one nucleotide away. V lost 2 bases and J lost 3 bases, and the count of bases not matched to a germline gene is 6. CDR3 length: 15 amino acids, cysteine to phenylalanine. The only DNA kept is the CDR3, 45 bases in frame from the first base. Per the germline V gene, MNHEY is the CDR1 and SVGAGI is the CDR2. The trial excluded patients who had a history of autoimmune disease or were on systemic immunosuppression. Peripheral blood for TCR sequencing was collected from all dose cohorts at baseline, on cycle 4 day 1, and on cycle 7 day 1. Samples came from an open-label, multicenter, first-in-human phase I dose-escalation trial of ivuxolimab. Adults with locally advanced or metastatic melanoma, renal cell, hepatocellular, or head and neck squamous cell carcinoma were enrolled in the trial. Before TCR sequencing, CD4+ T cells and CD8+ T cells from peripheral blood were sorted into separate populations.

This record comes from a study of OX40 agonist ivuxolimab in advanced cancers. The study in broad terms: Ivuxolimab was a fully human IgG2 agonistic monoclonal antibody targeting the costimulatory receptor OX40 (CD134). Intravenous ivuxolimab was administered to patients every 2 weeks at six dose levels: 0.01, 0.1, 0.3, 1.5, 3 and 10 mg/kg. Among the approximately 54 dose-escalation patients, about 19 had hepatocellular carcinoma, approximately 15 melanoma, 9 renal cell carcinoma and 9 head and neck cancer. The dose-escalation cohort was around 83% male with a mean age of roughly 60 years, ranging from about 20 to 85. Patients were allowed to have had prior anti-PD-1, anti-PD-L1 or anti-CTLA-4 therapy, and 30% to 50% of the dose-escalation patients had previously received checkpoint inhibitors. Partial responses were achieved by three dose-escalation patients, of whom one had hepatocellular carcinoma and two had cutaneous melanoma. The point of sequencing TCRbeta in the periphery was to test whether ivuxolimab changed TCR sequence diversity and drove clonal T-cell expansion. The monotherapy dose-escalation portion (N of about 57 patients) of the phase I ivuxolimab trial is reported in the paper. What the study reported, not specific to this receptor: On average, CD8+ T cells showed more expanded clones than CD4+ T cells after ivuxolimab. Antigen specificity was not determined for the clonally expanded peripheral T cells. At doses of 0.1 to 3.0 mg/kg, clonal expansion of both CD4+ and CD8+ blood T cells was observed from baseline to week 6. In the 0.1-3.0 mg/kg groups, partial responders were among the patients with the lowest normalized peripheral clonal expansion, particularly in CD8+ T cells. Low levels of normalized T-cell clonal expansion were also seen in some patients who did not respond.

Genomic DNA was isolated from the sorted cells so that the TCRbeta CDR3 region could be sequenced. The immunoSEQ Assay was used for sequencing of TCRbeta CDR3 regions. In TCRdb, the immuneACCESS table is reduced to in-frame sequences with V and J assigned. These tables do not hold every clone; where another copy was compared, an unresolved V gene accounts for under half, and the others remain unexplained. A total of some 14,000 clones appear in this sample, under 95% of them only once. About 20% of the sample rests with the top ten. The sequence came from an adult with an advanced solid tumor such as melanoma, head and neck, liver or kidney cancer. The material was CD4+ or CD8+ T cells sorted from blood, obtained in a trial of the OX40 agonist ivuxolimab. The V gene is TRBV6-5 and the J gene is TRBJ1-1; 7 central bases correspond to TRBD1. The CDR3 protein: CASSYPGTAYTEAFF. The nucleotide sequence is TGTGCCAGCAGTTACCCGGGGACAGCCTACACTGAAGCTTTCTTT.